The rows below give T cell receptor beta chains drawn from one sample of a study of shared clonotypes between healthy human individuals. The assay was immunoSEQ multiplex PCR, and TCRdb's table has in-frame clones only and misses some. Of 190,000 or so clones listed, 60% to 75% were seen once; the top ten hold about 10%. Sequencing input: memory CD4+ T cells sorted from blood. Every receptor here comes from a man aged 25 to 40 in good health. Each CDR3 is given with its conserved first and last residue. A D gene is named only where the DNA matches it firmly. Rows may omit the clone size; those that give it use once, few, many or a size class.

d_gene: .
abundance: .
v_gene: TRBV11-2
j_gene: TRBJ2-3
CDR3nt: TGTGCCAGCAGCTCAGATGGAGGGGAGCAGTATTTT
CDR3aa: CASSSDGGEQYF

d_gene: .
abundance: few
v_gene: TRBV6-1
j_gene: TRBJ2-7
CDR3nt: TGTGCCAGCAGTGAAGCTTTGGGCAGCGCGAGCTCCTACGAGCAGTACTTC
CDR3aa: CASSEALGSASSYEQYF

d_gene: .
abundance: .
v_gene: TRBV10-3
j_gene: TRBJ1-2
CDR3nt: TGTGCCATCAGTGAGTCGGGGAATGGCTACACCTTC
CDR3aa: CAISESGNGYTF

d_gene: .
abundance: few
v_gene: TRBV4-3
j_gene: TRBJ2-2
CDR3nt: TGCGCCAGCAGCCAAGCCGGGGCGGGTGGGGCCGGGGAGCTGTTTTTT
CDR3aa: CASSQAGAGGAGELFF

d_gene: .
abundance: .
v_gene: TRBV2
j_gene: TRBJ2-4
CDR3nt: TGTGCCAGCACCAGGGACCTGGGAAACATTCAGTACTTC
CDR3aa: CASTRDLGNIQYF

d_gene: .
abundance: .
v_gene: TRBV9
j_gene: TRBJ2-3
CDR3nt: TGTGCCAGCAGCGTAGACGGCTACAGGGATACGCAGTATTTT
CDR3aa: CASSVDGYRDTQYF

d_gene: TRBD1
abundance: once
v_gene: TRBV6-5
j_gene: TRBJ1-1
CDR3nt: TGTGCCAGCAGTTCAGACAGGGCCATGAACACTGAAGCTTTCTTT
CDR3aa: CASSSDRAMNTEAFF

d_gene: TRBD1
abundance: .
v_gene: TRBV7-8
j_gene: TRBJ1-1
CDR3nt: TGTGCCAGCAGCTTATTAGGGGGCACCATGAACACTGAAGCTTTCTTT
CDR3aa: CASSLLGGTMNTEAFF

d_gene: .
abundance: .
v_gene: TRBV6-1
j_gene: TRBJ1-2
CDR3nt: TGTGCCAGCAGTGTATCGGGGGCTAACTATGGCTACACCTTC
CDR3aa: CASSVSGANYGYTF

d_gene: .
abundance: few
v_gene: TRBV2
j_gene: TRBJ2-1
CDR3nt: TGTGCCAGCAGTGCGGAGAATGAGCAGTTCTTC
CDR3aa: CASSAENEQFF

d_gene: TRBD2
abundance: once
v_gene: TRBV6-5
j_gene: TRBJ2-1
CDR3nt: TGTGCCAGCAGTTCCCAATCTAGCGGGAGGAAGAATGAGCAGTTCTTC
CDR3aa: CASSSQSSGRKNEQFF

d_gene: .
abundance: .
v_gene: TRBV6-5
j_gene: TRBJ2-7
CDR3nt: TGTGCCAGCACCTCTGGGGGGTACGAGCAGTACTTC
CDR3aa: CASTSGGYEQYF

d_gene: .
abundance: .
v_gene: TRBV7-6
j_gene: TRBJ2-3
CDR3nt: TGTGCCAGCAGCTTAGTAGCGAGGGAAGCAGATACGCAGTATTTT
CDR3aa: CASSLVAREADTQYF

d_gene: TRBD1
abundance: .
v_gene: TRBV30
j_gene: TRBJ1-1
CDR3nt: TGTGCCTGGAGTCCCCCGACAGGGGAGAACACTGAAGCTTTCTTT
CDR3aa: CAWSPPTGENTEAFF

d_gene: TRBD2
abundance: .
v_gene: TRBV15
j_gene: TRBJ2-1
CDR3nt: TGTGCCACCAGCAGAGACCCGACTAGCGTTCGGTATAATGAGCAGTTCTTC
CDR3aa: CATSRDPTSVRYNEQFF

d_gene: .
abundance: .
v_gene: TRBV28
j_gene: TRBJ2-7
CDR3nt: TGTGCCAGCAGTTCGACATTGCCCGAGCAGTACTTC
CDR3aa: CASSSTLPEQYF